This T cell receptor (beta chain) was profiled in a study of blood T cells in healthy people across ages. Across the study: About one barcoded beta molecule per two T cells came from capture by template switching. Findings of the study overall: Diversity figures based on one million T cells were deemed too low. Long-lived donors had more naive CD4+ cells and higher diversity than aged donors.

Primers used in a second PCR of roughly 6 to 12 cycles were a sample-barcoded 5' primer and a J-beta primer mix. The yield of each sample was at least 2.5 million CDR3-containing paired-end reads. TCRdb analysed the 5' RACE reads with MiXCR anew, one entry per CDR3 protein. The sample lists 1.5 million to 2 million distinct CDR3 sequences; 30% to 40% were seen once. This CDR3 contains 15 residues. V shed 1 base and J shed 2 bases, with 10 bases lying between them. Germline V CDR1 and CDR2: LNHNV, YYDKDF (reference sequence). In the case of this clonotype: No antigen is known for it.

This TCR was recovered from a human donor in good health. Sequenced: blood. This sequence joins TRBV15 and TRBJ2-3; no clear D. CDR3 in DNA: TGTGCCACCAGCAGAGCCCCAGGTTCCACAGATACGCAGTATTTT. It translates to CATSRAPGSTDTQYF.